This T cell receptor (beta chain) emerged from a study of T cells after yellow fever vaccination. Whole-study context: Those fractions that held only low numbers of cells were prepared using the SMART-Seq v4 Ultra Low Input RNA kit.

As TCR cDNA was made by 5'RACE template switching, a universal primer site and UMIs were added. One entry per CDR3 protein results from TCRdb running MiXCR on the 5' RACE reads. This sample yields approximately 600,000 distinct CDR3 sequences, of which more than 9% are seen a single time; 15% belongs to the top ten. A note on this clonotype: Its antigen is as yet unknown.

Notes on the study in general: Contamination by abundant bulk-population clonotypes could be present in FACS-sorted repertoires. Clonotypes found in both CD4 and CD8 compartments made up a small share.

V shed 5 bases and J shed 3 bases, with 11 bases lying between them. The CDR3 spans 13 residues. Germline CDR1 is SEHNR and CDR2 is FQNEAQ (reference sequence). The sample here was PBMCs, taken on the day of the yellow fever booster vaccination. V is TRBV7-9 and J is TRBJ2-7, with D possibly matching TRBD1 (6 bases). The clonotype was recovered from a man under 40 who received the YFV17D yellow fever vaccine. The CDR3 sequence: CASSTRDNYEQYF. CDR3 in DNA: TGTGCCAGCAGCACCCGGGACAACTACGAGCAGTACTTC. Using reference TRBV7-9 and TRBJ2-7 for the parts outside the CDR3, the full variable domain is DTGVSQNPRHKITKRGQNVTFRCDPISEHNRLYWYRQTLGQGPEFLTYFQNEAQLEKSRLLSDRFSAERPKGSFSTLEIQRTEQGDSAMYLCASSTRDNYEQYFGPGTRLTVT.